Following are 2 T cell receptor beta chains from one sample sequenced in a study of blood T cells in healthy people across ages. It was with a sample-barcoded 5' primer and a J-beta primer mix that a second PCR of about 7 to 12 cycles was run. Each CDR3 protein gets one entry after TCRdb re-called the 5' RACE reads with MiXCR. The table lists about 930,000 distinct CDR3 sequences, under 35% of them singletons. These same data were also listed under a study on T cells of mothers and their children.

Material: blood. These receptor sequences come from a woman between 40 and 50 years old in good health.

The DNA of the CDR3 is TGTGCCAGCAGGGGTAACGGGGGGTATGGCTACACCTTC. The encoded protein is CASRGNGGYGYTF. The chain is built from TRBV12-3 or TRBV12-4 and TRBJ1-2; D might be TRBD1 (5 bases). V was pared by 6 bases and J by 5 bases, with 13 bases between. The CDR3 runs to 13 residues.

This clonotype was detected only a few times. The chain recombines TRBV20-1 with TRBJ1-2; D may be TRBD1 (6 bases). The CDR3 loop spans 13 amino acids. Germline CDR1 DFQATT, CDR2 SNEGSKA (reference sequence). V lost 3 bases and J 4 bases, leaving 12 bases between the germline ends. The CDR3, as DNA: TGCAGTGCTAGTATGGACAGTCCCTATGGCTACACCTTC. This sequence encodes CSASMDSPYGYTF.